Included here is one TCR beta chain sequence, with context. Only in-frame clones appear in the TCRdb table, and some are missing; sequencing was by immunoSEQ multiplex PCR. This table holds just over 90,000 clones, roughly 80% found once. The data were obtained in a study of blood T cell repertoires in COVID-19. About the study: The analysed material was cDNA or gDNA that came from T cells, B-cell-depleted T cells, or PBMCs.

This CDR3 has 15 residues. With V trimmed by 5 bases and J by 3 bases, 9 bases remained unmatched. Per the germline V gene, CDR1 is SGHVS and CDR2 is FNYEAQ. The sample taken for sequencing was peripheral blood. The chain employs TRBV7-6 and TRBJ1-1; 7 positions agree with TRBD1. This receptor was taken from a human donor in a cohort sampled during active COVID-19. DNA of the CDR3: TGTGCCAGCAGCATAGACAGGGCTACGTACACTGAAGCTTTCTTT. It translates to CASSIDRATYTEAFF.